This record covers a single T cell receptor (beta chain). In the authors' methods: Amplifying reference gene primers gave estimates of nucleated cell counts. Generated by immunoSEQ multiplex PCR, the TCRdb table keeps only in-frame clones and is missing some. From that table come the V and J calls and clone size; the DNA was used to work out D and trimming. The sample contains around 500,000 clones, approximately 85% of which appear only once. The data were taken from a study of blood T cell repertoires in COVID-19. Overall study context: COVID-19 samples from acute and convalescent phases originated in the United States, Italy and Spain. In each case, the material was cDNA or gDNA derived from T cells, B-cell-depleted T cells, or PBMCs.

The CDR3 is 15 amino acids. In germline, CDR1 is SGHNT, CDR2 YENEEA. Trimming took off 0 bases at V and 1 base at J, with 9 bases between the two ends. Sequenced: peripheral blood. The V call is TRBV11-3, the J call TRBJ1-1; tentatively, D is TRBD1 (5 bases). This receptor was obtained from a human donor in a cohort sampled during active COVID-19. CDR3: CASSLDHDRNTEAFF. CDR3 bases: TGTGCCAGCAGCTTAGATCACGACAGGAACACTGAAGCTTTCTTT.